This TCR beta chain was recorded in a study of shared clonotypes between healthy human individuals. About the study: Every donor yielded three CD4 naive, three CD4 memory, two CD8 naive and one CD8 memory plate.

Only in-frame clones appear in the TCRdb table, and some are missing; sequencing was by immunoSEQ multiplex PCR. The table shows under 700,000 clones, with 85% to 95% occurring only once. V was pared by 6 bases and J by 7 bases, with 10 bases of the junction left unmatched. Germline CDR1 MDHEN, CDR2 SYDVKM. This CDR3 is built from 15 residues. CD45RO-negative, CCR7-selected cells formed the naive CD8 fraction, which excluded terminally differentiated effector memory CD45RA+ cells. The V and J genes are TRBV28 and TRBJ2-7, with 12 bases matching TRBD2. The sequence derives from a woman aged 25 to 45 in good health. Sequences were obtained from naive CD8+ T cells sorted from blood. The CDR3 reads CASSLRLAGVGEQYF. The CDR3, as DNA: TGTGCCAGCAGCCTACGACTAGCGGGAGTTGGTGAGCAGTACTTC.